The 29 T cell receptor beta chains below were found in one sample sequenced in a study of cytomegalovirus exposure and HLA in healthy donors. Researchers ran the PCR with 60 Vbeta and 13 Jbeta primers. Produced via immunoSEQ multiplex PCR; TCRdb's table is partial and in-frame only. The data show around 140,000 clones, 75% to 80% seen once. Sequencing was performed on PBMCs. The source is a woman aged 40 to 55 in good health and CMV-seropositive.

CDR3 in amino acids: CASSLTGGGTEAFF. In nucleotides, the CDR3 is TGTGCCAGCAGCTTAACTGGGGGGGGTACTGAAGCTTTCTTT. The V gene is TRBV7-9, the J gene TRBJ1-1; maybe TRBD1 (5 bases). Trimming stripped 2 bases from V and 5 bases from J, with 12 bases between. There are 14 residues in the CDR3. Germline assignment: CDR1 SEHNR and CDR2 FQNEAQ (reference sequence).

With regard to this clone: One junction end disagrees with the germline gene, perhaps due to a read error. V is TRBV7-9 and J is TRBJ2-2; the D gene is possibly TRBD1 (6 bases). This CDR3 region has 16 residues. Looked up from germline, CDR1 is SEHNR and CDR2 is FQNEAQ (reference sequence). The CDR3 DNA follows: TGTTCCAGCAGCTTGGGAACAGGGTCTCACACCGGGGAGCTGTTTTTT. Its protein product is CSSSLGTGSHTGELFF.

This clone was recorded only once. This chain joins TRBV19 and TRBJ2-2; 8 nucleotides match TRBD1. The germline CDR1 and CDR2 sequences are LNHDA and SQIVND (reference sequence). The junction had 20 bases not matched to a gene; V was cut back by 9 bases and J by 5 bases. This CDR3 region has 18 residues. This CDR3 reads CASLGGQGAAWWTGELFF. The CDR3 DNA follows: TGTGCCAGCTTAGGTGGTCAGGGGGCCGCCTGGTGGACCGGGGAGCTGTTTTTT.

In the case of this clone: The junction departs from the called germline gene at one end, perhaps through a read error. This rearrangement joins TRBV5-1 to TRBJ1-4; 8 bases map to TRBD1. Germline CDR1 reads SGHRS; CDR2 reads YFSETQ. There are 17 residues in the CDR3. CDR3 residues: CAGSLFRAGGSDEKLFF. The DNA for the CDR3 is TGCGCCGGCAGCTTGTTCCGGGCAGGGGGCTCCGATGAAAAACTGTTTTTT. Combining the CDR3 with reference TRBV5-1 and TRBJ1-4 gives the whole variable domain KAGVTQTPRYLIKTRGQQVTLSCSPISGHRSVSWYQQTPGQGLQFLFEYFSETQRNKGNFPGRFSGRQFSNSRSEMNVSTLELGDSALYLCAGSLFRAGGSDEKLFFGSGTQLSVL.

This chain uses TRBV9 with TRBJ2-7; TRBD2 agrees at 7 bases. The CDR3 runs to 16 residues. Looked up from germline, CDR1 is SGDLS and CDR2 is YYNGEE. J gave up 4 bases and V 0 bases, and 10 bases lay outside the gene matches. CDR3 residues: CASSVGASGLNYEQYF. In DNA, the CDR3 is TGTGCCAGCAGCGTAGGGGCTAGCGGACTAAATTACGAGCAGTACTTC. The variable domain in full, completed from reference TRBV9 and TRBJ2-7, reads DSGVTQTPKHLITATGQRVTLRCSPRSGDLSVYWYQQSLDQGLQFLIQYYNGEERAKGNILERFSAQQFPDLHSELNLSSLELGDSALYFCASSVGASGLNYEQYFGPGTRLTVT.

V gene TRBV20-1 combines with J gene TRBJ2-5, with unresolved D. Trimming cost V 2 bases and J 7 bases, with 8 bases left between them. The CDR3 runs to 11 residues. Germline V gene data show CDR1 as DFQATT and CDR2 as SNEGSKA (reference sequence). In DNA, the CDR3 is TGCAGTGCTAGATTTTTCCGGACCCAGTACTTC. It specifies CSARFFRTQYF.

This chain uses TRBV7-2 with TRBJ2-7; 14 bases agree with TRBD2. The germline CDR1 and CDR2 sequences are SGHTA and FQGNSA. This CDR3 comprises 17 residues. J lost 2 bases, V lost 5 bases, and 8 bases had no gene match. Here the CDR3 reads CASSQRLAGGIPYEQYF. CDR3 coding DNA: TGTGCCAGCAGCCAGAGACTAGCGGGAGGGATCCCCTACGAGCAGTACTTC.

This chain links TRBV5-6 with TRBJ2-7; 9 bases are shared with TRBD2. The CDR3 has 15 amino acids. Germline CDR1 is SGHDT and CDR2 is YYEEEE. Germline trimming cut 0 bases from V and 7 bases from J; bases unmatched to any gene: 8. CDR3: CASSLGLAGRGEQYF. CDR3 bases: TGTGCCAGCAGCTTGGGTCTAGCGGGAAGAGGGGAGCAGTACTTC.

This chain's CDR3 is CASSLGGRESGDTQYF. CDR3 nucleotide sequence: TGTGCCAGCAGCTTAGGTGGGAGGGAGTCTGGAGATACGCAGTATTTT. The chain employs TRBV7-8 and TRBJ2-3; 7 nucleotides match TRBD2. The V segment lost 1 base and the J segment 5 bases; nucleotides outside the gene matches: 9. The CDR3 loop spans 16 amino acids. Germline V gene data show CDR1 as SGHVS and CDR2 as FQNEAQ.

V usage is TRBV27 and J usage is TRBJ1-5; no clear D gene. The germline gives CDR1 MNHEY, CDR2 SMNVEV (reference sequence). With 2 bases removed from V and 0 bases from J, the gap between germline ends came to 8 bases. The CDR3 length is 15 residues. The CDR3 DNA is TGTGCCAGCAGTTTAGAGGGTTATAGCAATCAGCCCCAGCATTTT. Amino acids: CASSLEGYSNQPQHF.

This clone was recorded once. The rearrangement links TRBV27 to TRBJ2-7; the match to TRBD1 covers 7 bases. Germline V gives CDR1 MNHEY, CDR2 SMNVEV (reference sequence). V shed 6 bases, J shed 0 bases, and the junction held 8 bases outside the gene matches. CDR3 length equals 15 residues. The CDR3 sequence: CASRGTGVSSYEQYF. The DNA for the CDR3 is TGTGCCAGCAGGGGAACAGGGGTGAGCTCCTACGAGCAGTACTTC.

Turning to this clone: At one end, the junction sequence differs from germline, possibly due to a read error. Other DNA sequences from this sample encode an identical CDR3 as well. The chain uses TRBV7-9 and TRBJ1-1; D may be TRBD1 (5 bases). Germline CDR1 is SEHNR and CDR2 is FQNEAQ (reference sequence). The CDR3 extends over 14 amino acids. The CDR3 here is CASSLTGLNTEAFF. DNA of the CDR3: TGTGCCAGCAGCTTAACAGGATTGAACACTGAGGCTTTCTTT.

The chain employs TRBV20-1 and TRBJ1-1; unclear D gene. V lost 6 bases to trimming and J lost 5 bases, with 7 bases between them. The CDR3 is made up of 10 amino acids. The germline gives CDR1 DFQATT, CDR2 SNEGSKA (reference sequence). This chain's CDR3 is CSAGGTEAFF. Here the CDR3 DNA reads TGCAGTGCAGGAGGGACTGAAGCTTTCTTT.

This clone was seen only once. The chain couples TRBV7-9 to TRBJ2-1; possibly TRBD2 for D (6 bases). V gave up 1 base and J gave up 9 bases, with 16 bases separating them. The CDR3 runs to 15 residues. The V gene's germline CDR1 is SEHNR and CDR2 FQNEAQ (reference sequence). Written as DNA, the CDR3 is TGTGCCAGCAGCTTAGACGGGAGCAAAGGTAGTGAGCAGTTCTTC. Protein sequence: CASSLDGSKGSEQFF.

The chain links TRBV9 to TRBJ2-2; 7 bases map to TRBD2. J lost 0 bases, V lost 0 bases, and 11 bases had no gene match. The CDR3 runs 19 residues. Germline V gene sequence: CDR1 SGDLS, CDR2 YYNGEE. This chain's CDR3 is CASSVAVAGPRTNTGELFF. The CDR3 DNA follows: TGTGCCAGCAGCGTAGCGGTAGCGGGCCCCCGGACGAACACCGGGGAGCTGTTTTTT.

The rearrangement uses TRBV18 and TRBJ1-2; 7 nucleotides align to TRBD1. There are 14 residues in the CDR3. V shed 5 bases and J 2 bases; nucleotides not matched to a gene: 5. The germline V gene encodes CDR1 KGHSH and CDR2 LQKENI. CDR3 loop: CASSVRQGNYGYTF. In DNA form, the CDR3 reads TGTGCCAGCTCAGTAAGACAGGGCAACTATGGCTACACCTTC.

A single count supports this clone. The chain has TRBV6-1 and TRBJ1-2; a possible D gene is TRBD1 (5 bases). Trimming stripped 5 bases from V and 8 bases from J, with 12 bases between. Germline values: CDR1 MNHNS, CDR2 SASEGT. The CDR3 covers 12 residues. The DNA of the CDR3 is TGTGCCAGCAGTCCCCCCGGGGGGGGCTACACCTTC. This translates into CASSPPGGGYTF.

The CDR3 DNA reads TGTGCCAGCTCACCTTACGGACTAGCGGGCACCACAGATACGCAGTATTTT. This sequence encodes CASSPYGLAGTTDTQYF. The chain combines TRBV18 with TRBJ2-3; 11 positions agree with TRBD2. The V gene end was trimmed by 3 bases and the J gene end by 2 bases; junction bases not matched to a gene: 7. This CDR3 spans 17 amino acids. Germline V CDR1 and CDR2: KGHSH, LQKENI.

This chain links TRBV10-3 with TRBJ1-6; a possible D gene is TRBD1 (5 bases). The CDR3 has 15 amino acids. V was cut by 6 bases and J by 4 bases, with 13 bases left in between. Germline CDR1 is ENHRY and CDR2 is SYGVKD. The CDR3 loop is CAIRVDSEYNSPLHF. In DNA form, the CDR3 reads TGTGCCATCAGGGTCGACAGCGAGTATAATTCACCCCTCCACTTT.

This sequence joins TRBV28 and TRBJ1-4, with 11 bases fitting TRBD1. Germline loops: CDR1 MDHEN, CDR2 SYDVKM. The CDR3 has 15 amino acids. V shed 2 bases and J 11 bases; nucleotides not matched to a gene: 7. The CDR3 coding sequence is TGTGCCAGCAGTTTAAGTGGGACAGGGGGTAAGAAACTGTTTTTT. This sequence encodes CASSLSGTGGKKLFF.

This clone was picked up one time. This rearrangement joins TRBV7-2 to TRBJ2-3; 7 positions match TRBD2. The CDR3 consists of 14 residues. Trimming took 6 bases from V and 6 from J; bases not matched to a gene: 9. CDR1 is SGHTA, CDR2 FQGNSA, per germline. In DNA, the CDR3 is TGTGCCAGCAGACAAACTAGCGCCGCCGATACGCAGTATTTT. Protein product: CASRQTSAADTQYF.

This clone was seen a handful of times. The rearrangement joins TRBV18 to TRBJ2-3; D remains unclear. The V end was cut by 2 bases, the J end by 2 bases, with 17 bases between. The germline CDR1 and CDR2 sequences are KGHSH and LQKENI. The CDR3 runs to 17 residues. The CDR3 spells CASSPTSASMNTDTQYF. For the CDR3, the DNA is TGTGCCAGCTCACCAACCTCAGCGAGTATGAACACAGATACGCAGTATTTT. The whole variable domain, remainder taken from reference TRBV18 and TRBJ2-3, is NAGVMQNPRHLVRRRGQEARLRCSPMKGHSHVYWYRQLPEEGLKFMVYLQKENIIDESGMPKERFSAEFPKEGPSILRIQQVVRGDSAAYFCASSPTSASMNTDTQYFGPGTRLTVL.

For the CDR3, the DNA is TGTGCCAGCAGCTTAAGTCCGGCCTACGAGCAGTACTTC. Amino acid sequence: CASSLSPAYEQYF. The chain uses TRBV11-3 and TRBJ2-7; no clear D gene. V was shortened by 2 bases and J by 2 bases, with 7 bases between the two germline ends. Per the germline V gene, CDR1 is SGHNT and CDR2 is YENEEA. This CDR3 contains 13 residues.

J is TRBJ2-7 and V is TRBV2, with a tentative D call TRBD1 (5 bases). Trimming left V 7 bases short and J 7 bases short, with 11 bases between. The CDR3 is 11 amino acids. The germline V gene has CDR1 SNHLY and CDR2 FYNNEI. CDR3 sequence: CASKQGREQYF. The DNA of the CDR3 is TGTGCCAGCAAGCAGGGTAGGGAGCAGTACTTC.

This sequence joins TRBV11-3 and TRBJ2-1; TRBD2 might be the D (6 bases). The V gene's germline CDR1 is SGHNT and CDR2 YENEEA. This CDR3 contains 17 residues. The V end was cut by 4 bases, the J end by 0 bases, with 16 bases between. The CDR3 DNA is TGTGCCAGCAGCTCGACGGGTACCGGGAGCTCCTACAATGAGCAGTTCTTC. Translating gives CASSSTGTGSSYNEQFF.

The rearrangement joins TRBV19 to TRBJ1-1; 8 bases agree with TRBD1. CDR1 and CDR2 from the germline V gene are LNHDA and SQIVND (reference sequence). Trimming at V came to 2 bases and at J to 5 bases, leaving 4 bases not matched to a gene. This CDR3 contains 14 residues. The CDR3 nucleotides are TGTGCCAGTAGTATAAACAGGGGGAGTACTGAAGCTTTCTTT. Its translation: CASSINRGSTEAFF.

The chain's CDR3 is CASSYGTSGLMEQFF. The CDR3 nucleotides are TGTGCCAGCAGCTACGGGACTAGCGGATTAATGGAGCAGTTCTTC. This chain uses TRBV28 with TRBJ2-1; 11 positions match TRBD2. There are 15 residues in the CDR3. J was trimmed by 10 bases and V by 6 bases; bases with no gene match: 11. Germline V gene lookup returns CDR1 MDHEN and CDR2 SYDVKM.

CDR3 amino acids: CASSWTSGSETQYF. Here the CDR3 DNA reads TGCGCCAGCAGCTGGACTAGCGGGAGCGAGACCCAGTACTTC. The chain links TRBV5-1 to TRBJ2-5; 13 bases align to TRBD2. The ends lost 3 bases at V and 5 bases at J; junction bases unmatched: 1. The CDR3 is 14 residues long. Germline V CDR1 and CDR2: SGHRS, YFSETQ.

The chain combines TRBV5-1 with TRBJ2-1; 8 bases are a match to TRBD1. The CDR3 contains 15 residues. Germline V gives CDR1 SGHRS, CDR2 YFSETQ. The ends lost 4 bases at V and 3 bases at J; junction bases unmatched: 6. This CDR3 is CASSATGALYNEQFF. CDR3 DNA: TGCGCCAGCAGCGCGACAGGGGCACTCTACAATGAGCAGTTCTTC.